The 27 T cell receptor beta chains given below trace back to one sample, sequenced in a study of blood T cell repertoires in COVID-19. Measured with immunoSEQ multiplex PCR; TCRdb has only the in-frame clones, and not every one. Of 200,000 to 250,000 clones in the sample, 88% were seen once. The specimen was PBMCs or T cells enriched from blood (not recorded which). These receptors were obtained from a woman in her twenties or thirties who had been exposed to COVID-19.

V is TRBV20-1 and J is TRBJ2-1, with 9 positions matching TRBD2. The ends lost 3 bases at V and 6 bases at J; junction bases unmatched: 6. The germline gives CDR1 DFQATT, CDR2 SNEGSKA (reference sequence). This CDR3 comprises 14 residues. In DNA form, the CDR3 reads TGCAGTGCTAGTTGGACTAGCGTAATCAATGAGCAGTTCTTC. Translated: CSASWTSVINEQFF.

The chain combines TRBV19 with TRBJ2-7, with 7 bases lining up with TRBD2. This CDR3 has 14 residues. The junction had 5 bases not matched to a gene; V was cut back by 5 bases and J by 1 base. Germline loops: CDR1 LNHDA, CDR2 SQIVND (reference sequence). CDR3 sequence (DNA): TGTGCCAGTAGTGTATGGACTAGTTCCTACGAGCAGTACTTC. Its protein product is CASSVWTSSYEQYF.

The sample holds one count of this clone. V usage is TRBV11-2 and J usage is TRBJ2-1; D is perhaps TRBD1 (5 bases). This CDR3 spans 17 amino acids. Looked up from germline, CDR1 is SGHAT and CDR2 is FQNNGV. V was pared by 3 bases and J by 5 bases, with 20 bases between. CDR3 residues: CASSFGMTVGLNNEQFF. The CDR3 coding sequence is TGTGCCAGCAGCTTTGGGATGACAGTGGGGTTGAACAATGAGCAGTTCTTC.

This clone occurred once. The CDR3, as DNA: TGTGCCAGCAGCTTGGCAAATACACTTACGGGAGGGGGCACCGGGGAGCTGTTTTTT. Amino acids: CASSLANTLTGGGTGELFF. J is TRBJ2-2 and V is TRBV11-2; TRBD2 agrees at 8 bases. The CDR3 is 19 residues long. V lost 3 bases, J lost 4 bases, and 16 bases stayed unmatched. The germline CDR1 and CDR2 sequences are SGHAT and FQNNGV. Combining the CDR3 with reference TRBV11-2 and TRBJ2-2 gives the whole variable domain EAGVAQSPRYKIIEKRQSVAFWCNPISGHATLYWYQQILGQGPKLLIQFQNNGVVDDSQLPKDRFSAERLKGVDSTLKIQPAKLEDSAVYLCASSLANTLTGGGTGELFFGEGSRLTVL.

The chain links TRBV13 to TRBJ1-2; the D is unclear. Germline CDR1 and CDR2: PRHDT and FYEKMQ (reference sequence). This CDR3 comprises 15 residues. V lost 1 base and J lost 0, with 9 bases in between. CDR3 region: CASSLASRANYGYTF. The CDR3 DNA reads TGTGCCAGCAGCTTAGCGTCGAGGGCTAACTATGGCTACACCTTC.

This clone was seen only once. The genes are TRBV2 and TRBJ2-1; D is unclear. V lost 6 bases, J lost 5 bases, and 5 bases lay in between. The CDR3 totals 11 residues. The V gene's germline CDR1 is SNHLY and CDR2 FYNNEI. The CDR3 DNA sequence: TGTGCCAGCAGACGGGACAATGAGCAGTTCTTC. Translation: CASRRDNEQFF.

The table lists this clone with a count of one. This chain connects TRBV7-3 to TRBJ2-3; 10 bases map to TRBD1. The CDR3 extends over 15 amino acids. V lost 3 bases to trimming and J lost 4 bases; unmatched junction nucleotides: 4. CDR1 and CDR2 from the germline V gene are SGHTA and FQGTGA. The CDR3 sequence: CASSFLGQGSDTQYF. The CDR3 region has the DNA TGTGCCAGCAGCTTTTTGGGACAGGGGTCAGATACGCAGTATTTT.

V is TRBV4-1 and J is TRBJ1-4; D is unclear. The CDR3 loop spans 16 amino acids. Germline-derived CDR1 and CDR2 are MGHRA and YSYEKL. V was shortened by 0 bases and J by 3 bases, with 11 bases between the two germline ends. The chain's CDR3 is CASSQDPRGANEKLFF. The DNA for the CDR3 is TGCGCCAGCAGCCAAGATCCTCGAGGAGCTAATGAAAAACTGTTTTTT.

The chain couples TRBV24-1 to TRBJ1-1, with D perhaps matching TRBD1 (6 bases). V shed 7 bases and J shed 0 bases, with 8 bases lying between them. Per the germline V gene, CDR1 is KGHDR and CDR2 is SFDVKD. The CDR3 runs 13 residues. CDR3 nucleotide sequence: TGTGCCACCAGGGACAGCTTGAACACTGAAGCTTTCTTT. Translating gives CATRDSLNTEAFF.

The CDR3 nucleotides read TGTGCCAGCAGCCCAGGGTTTGGAAACACCATATATTTT. This codes for CASSPGFGNTIYF. The genes are TRBV3-1 (or the pseudogene TRBV3-2) and TRBJ1-3; possible D gene TRBD1, 5 bases. This CDR3 region has 13 residues. V lost 4 bases and J lost 3, with 7 bases in between. Germline CDR1 LGHDT, CDR2 YNNKEL (reference sequence).

In this sample, this clone turned up many times. The V gene is TRBV14, the J gene TRBJ1-1, with 9 bases matching TRBD1. Germline loops: CDR1 SGHDN, CDR2 FVKESK. V lost 2 bases and J lost 6; bases outside the gene matches: 4. This CDR3 is 14 amino acids long. CDR3 in amino acids: CASSQTQGASEAFF. DNA for the CDR3: TGTGCCAGCAGCCAAACACAGGGGGCTTCTGAAGCTTTCTTT.

J is TRBJ2-1 and V is TRBV5-1; 9 positions match TRBD1. This CDR3 has 15 residues. Trimming took 3 bases from V and 3 from J; bases not matched to a gene: 4. CDR1 and CDR2 (germline): SGHRS, YFSETQ. The CDR3 DNA reads as TGCGCCAGCAGCTCCCGGGACAGGGACTACAATGAGCAGTTCTTC. Amino acids: CASSSRDRDYNEQFF.

The chain combines TRBV7-3 with TRBJ2-5; 7 bases are shared with TRBD1. This CDR3 has 15 residues. The V segment lost 4 bases and the J segment 2 bases; nucleotides outside the gene matches: 7. Germline V gene sequence: CDR1 SGHTA, CDR2 FQGTGA. CDR3 amino acids: CASSSIPGQQETQYF. Written as DNA, the CDR3 is TGTGCCAGCAGCTCCATTCCGGGACAGCAAGAGACCCAGTACTTC. The complete variable domain, with remaining parts taken from reference TRBV7-3 and TRBJ2-5, reads GAGVSQTPSNKVTEKGKYVELRCDPISGHTALYWYRQSLGQGPEFLIYFQGTGAADDSGLPNDRFFAVRPEGSVSTLKIQRTERGDSAVYLCASSSIPGQQETQYFGPGTRLLVL.

The rearrangement uses TRBV6-5 and TRBJ1-1; D remains ambiguous. With 3 bases removed from V and 0 bases from J, the gap between germline ends came to 11 bases. The CDR3 sequence is 15 residues long. In germline, CDR1 is MNHEY, CDR2 SVGAGI. CDR3 in DNA: TGTGCCAGCAGTTATCGGGGTTTCATGAACACTGAAGCTTTCTTT. The encoded protein is CASSYRGFMNTEAFF.

With regard to this clone: Additional DNA sequences in this sample encode the identical CDR3. This chain joins TRBV28 and TRBJ2-7; maybe TRBD1 (5 bases). The CDR3 runs to 12 residues. The V end was cut by 6 bases, the J end by 3 bases, with 9 bases between. Per germline, CDR1 MDHEN and CDR2 SYDVKM. The CDR3 sequence: CASSSDSYEQYF. The CDR3 region has the DNA TGTGCCAGCAGCAGTGACAGCTACGAGCAGTACTTC.

This chain links TRBV19 with TRBJ1-3; 9 nucleotides match TRBD1. V lost 7 bases to trimming and J lost 4 bases; unmatched junction nucleotides: 8. CDR1 is LNHDA and CDR2 is SQIVND in the germline V gene (reference sequence). CDR3 length equals 15 residues. The CDR3 region has the DNA TGTGCCAGTACCGTAGATACAGGGGGCGGAAACACCATATATTTT. This gives the protein CASTVDTGGGNTIYF.

The V and J genes are TRBV2 and TRBJ2-2, with 7 bases matching TRBD2. This CDR3 has 15 residues. Looked up from germline, CDR1 is SNHLY and CDR2 is FYNNEI. With 1 base clipped from V and 7 bases from J, the junction kept 6 bases outside the gene matches. CDR3 loop: CASSEVGGENGELFF. DNA for the CDR3: TGTGCCAGCAGTGAAGTTGGGGGGGAGAACGGGGAGCTGTTTTTT. Variable domain in full (rest from reference TRBV2 and TRBJ2-2): EPEVTQTPSHQVTQMGQEVILRCVPISNHLYFYWYRQILGQKVEFLVSFYNNEISEKSEIFDDQFSVERPDGSNFTLKIRSTKLEDSAMYFCASSEVGGENGELFFGEGSRLTVL.

CDR3 region: CASSFYSNNSPLHF. CDR3 nucleotide sequence: TGTGCCAGCAGCTTCTACAGTAACAATTCACCCCTCCACTTT. The chain has TRBV7-2 and TRBJ1-6; no definite D call. Germline V gene data show CDR1 as SGHTA and CDR2 as FQGNSA. CDR3 length: 14 amino acids. With 3 bases removed from V and 7 bases from J, the gap between germline ends came to 10 bases.

CDR3 sequence reads: CASSSLLDSRFSTDEQYF. In DNA form, the CDR3 reads TGTGCCAGCAGTTCGCTGCTTGACAGTCGATTTTCTACTGACGAGCAGTACTTC. The chain recombines TRBV28 with TRBJ2-7; a possible D gene is TRBD1 (5 bases). CDR1 is MDHEN, CDR2 SYDVKM, per germline. V was shortened by 4 bases and J by 5 bases, with 27 bases between the two germline ends. The CDR3 length is 18 residues. Full variable domain (missing parts from reference TRBV28 and TRBJ2-7): DVKVTQSSRYLVKRTGEKVFLECVQDMDHENMFWYRQDPGLGLRLIYFSYDVKMKEKGDIPEGYSVSREKKERFSLILESASTNQTSMYLCASSSLLDSRFSTDEQYFGPGTRLTVT.

As for this clone: This sample also contains other DNA sequences that code for the same CDR3. The CDR3 nucleotides read TGTGCCAGCAGTAGAGGGAACACTGAAGCTTTCTTT. This translates into CASSRGNTEAFF. The chain employs TRBV6-5 and TRBJ1-1; D call uncertain. Trimming removed 5 bases at V and 1 base at J, with 5 bases between. The germline gives CDR1 MNHEY, CDR2 SVGAGI. This CDR3 spans 12 amino acids.

V gene TRBV7-9 combines with J gene TRBJ2-6; 10 nucleotides agree with TRBD1. The J segment lost 2 bases and the V segment lost 2 bases, leaving 6 bases of the junction unmatched. The length of the CDR3 is 18 residues. CDR1 is SEHNR, CDR2 FQNEAQ, per germline (reference sequence). CDR3 sequence (DNA): TGTGCCAGCAGCTTACGGGGACAGGGGTTCACTGGGGCCAACGTCCTGACTTTC. Amino acid sequence: CASSLRGQGFTGANVLTF.

This clone was observed a handful of times. This chain joins TRBV10-2 and TRBJ1-3; 7 positions match TRBD1. Losses at the gene ends were 6 bases for V and 2 bases for J; bases not matched to a gene: 1. CDR3 length equals 13 residues. CDR1 WSHSY and CDR2 SAAADI come from the germline V gene. This CDR3 reads CASRQGAGNTIYF. Written as DNA, the CDR3 is TGCGCCAGCAGGCAGGGGGCTGGAAACACCATATATTTT.

The chain couples TRBV30 to TRBJ1-5; D not resolved. Germline V lookup: CDR1 GTSNPN, CDR2 SVGIG (reference sequence). V lost 0 bases to trimming and J lost 2 bases, with 8 bases between them. CDR3 size: 14 residues. The CDR3 protein is CAWSVGAGNQPQHF. The DNA for the CDR3 is TGTGCCTGGAGTGTAGGAGCCGGCAATCAGCCCCAGCATTTT.

This chain connects TRBV5-4 to TRBJ1-4; 9 bases line up with TRBD1. The CDR3 covers 15 residues. Germline values: CDR1 SGHNT, CDR2 YYREEE (reference sequence). V lost 2 bases to trimming and J lost 7 bases; unmatched junction nucleotides: 6. This chain's CDR3 is CASSLYRTGAEKLFF. The DNA of the CDR3 is TGTGCCAGCAGCTTATACCGGACAGGGGCTGAAAAACTGTTTTTT.

The rearrangement links TRBV10-1 to TRBJ2-3, with D tentatively TRBD2 (6 bases). Trimming left V 4 bases short and J 0 bases short, with 8 bases between. The CDR3 is 14 residues long. Germline assignment: CDR1 WNHNN and CDR2 SYGVQD (reference sequence). CDR3 DNA sequence: TGCGCCAGCAGTGTTAGCGGTAGCACAGATACGCAGTATTTT. The encoded protein is CASSVSGSTDTQYF.

This rearrangement joins TRBV3-1 (or the pseudogene TRBV3-2) to TRBJ1-2; D unresolved. The CDR3 is 15 amino acids. Trimming left V 4 bases short and J 3 bases short, with 15 bases between. Germline CDR1 LGHDT, CDR2 YNNKEL (reference sequence). The CDR3 loop is CASSPYITQDYGYTF. The CDR3 DNA reads as TGTGCCAGCAGCCCCTACATTACCCAGGACTATGGCTACACCTTC.

The genes are TRBV18 and TRBJ2-5; 7 bases agree with TRBD2. Germline V gene lookup returns CDR1 KGHSH and CDR2 LQKENI. With V trimmed by 3 bases and J by 5 bases, 12 bases remained unmatched. This CDR3 region has 16 residues. CDR3: CASSPRPGLLWETQYF. The CDR3 DNA is TGTGCCAGCTCACCGCGTCCGGGACTATTGTGGGAGACCCAGTACTTC.